This T cell receptor beta chain emerged from a study of PD-L1 blockade in urothelial cancer. Whole-study results and caveats: Blood TCR clonality below the median before treatment was a predictor of better survival.

The germline CDR1 and CDR2 sequences are MNHEY and SVGAGI. CDR3 size: 15 residues. The trim removed 7 bases at V and 3 bases at J, leaving 7 bases unmatched. In the case of this clone: Its specificity is unknown.

Profiling relied on immunoSEQ multiplex PCR, and the TCRdb table lists in-frame clones only, not all of them. The sample lists around 22,000 clones, around nine tenths occurring once. This chain uses TRBV6-5 with TRBJ2-1; 9 bases are shared with TRBD2. Material: PBMCs, obtained around atezolizumab (anti-PD-L1) treatment. This receptor was identified in a man in his fifties with urothelial cancer. Here the CDR3 reads CASTKGAGGYNEQFF. CDR3 nucleotides: TGTGCCAGCACCAAGGGAGCGGGAGGCTACAATGAGCAGTTCTTC.